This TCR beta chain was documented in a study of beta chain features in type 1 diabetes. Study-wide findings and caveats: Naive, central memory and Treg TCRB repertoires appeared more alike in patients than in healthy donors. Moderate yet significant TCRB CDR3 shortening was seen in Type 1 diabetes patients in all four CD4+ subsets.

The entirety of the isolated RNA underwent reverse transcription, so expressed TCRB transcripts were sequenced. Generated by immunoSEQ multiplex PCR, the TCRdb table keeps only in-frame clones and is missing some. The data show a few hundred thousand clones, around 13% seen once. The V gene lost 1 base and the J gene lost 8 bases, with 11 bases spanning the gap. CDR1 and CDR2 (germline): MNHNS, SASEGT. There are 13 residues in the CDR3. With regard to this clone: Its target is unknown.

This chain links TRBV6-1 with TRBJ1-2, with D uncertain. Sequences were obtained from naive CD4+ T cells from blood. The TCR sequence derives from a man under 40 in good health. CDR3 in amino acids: CASSEVNRAGYTF. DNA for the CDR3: TGTGCCAGCAGTGAAGTGAACAGAGCAGGCTACACCTTC.